This TCR beta chain was retrieved from a study of cytomegalovirus exposure and HLA in healthy donors. Study-wide results and caveats: Researchers counted 164 TCR beta chains as cytomegalovirus-associated. TCR beta V- and J-gene trimming, according to a later analysis, was linked to a missense DCLRE1C variant. Sequencing probably produced one cluster of sequence variants that were highly shared. A later look showed TCR association rates differing by HLA locus, highest for DRB1 and lowest for HLA-C.

This PCR relied on a set of 60 Vbeta primers and 13 Jbeta primers. Profiled with immunoSEQ multiplex PCR; TCRdb holds only in-frame clones, not every one. The sample consists of under 200,000 clones, around 83% of them appearing once. With respect to this clone: The antigen is not known.

This TCR derives from a man in his fifties or sixties in good health and CMV-seropositive. Sequenced sample: PBMCs.

DNA for the CDR3: TGCGCCTCCCAAGGAGTAGCGGGGGATCCGAGCTCCTACGAGCAGTACTTC. This translates into CASQGVAGDPSSYEQYF. The chain has TRBV10-2 and TRBJ2-7; 9 bases line up with TRBD2. This CDR3 has 17 amino acids. With 11 bases clipped from V and 0 bases from J, the junction kept 17 bases outside the gene matches. CDR1 is WSHSY, CDR2 SAAADI, per germline.